This TCR beta chain was recorded in a study of blood T cell repertoires in COVID-19. Germline loops: CDR1 MNHEY, CDR2 SVGAGI. V was trimmed by 6 bases and J by 4 bases, leaving 10 bases between them. This CDR3 region has 13 residues. TCRdb's copy holds only in-frame clones and misses some; the assay was immunoSEQ multiplex PCR. The sample gives approximately 210,000 clones, approximately 90% of which show up once; about 4.4% is in the top ten. This chain connects TRBV6-5 to TRBJ2-1; D gene unclear. The specimen was peripheral blood. The clonotype was recovered from a human donor in a cohort sampled during active COVID-19. CDR3 DNA: TGTGCCAGCAGCCGCAAACAGTACAATGAGCAGTTCTTC. Amino acids: CASSRKQYNEQFF.